A selection of T cell receptor beta chains follows, all from one sample in a study of molecular identifiers for immune sequencing clone quantification. TCRdb recomputed calls from the PCR reads with MiXCR, one row per CDR3 protein. Counted here are under 75,000 distinct CDR3 sequences, 15% to 20% occurring once; the ten biggest clones make up 1.4%. Sequenced: naive CD8+ T cells from blood, with Jurkat cell RNA spiked in. The receptors shown here come from a human donor in good health. Some libraries in this study had Jurkat cell RNA spiked in. The CDR3 runs from the conserved cysteine through the conserved F or W. D genes are given only for firm matches. Rows give clone size only sometimes, using once, few, many, or a class for an expanded clone.

v_gene: TRBV28
d_gene: -
abundance: many
j_gene: TRBJ1-1
CDR3aa: CASTTPPEAHRGLNTEAFF
CDR3nt: TGTGCCAGCACCACTCCCCCAGAGGCCCATCGAGGCCTGAACACTGAAGCTTTCTTT

v_gene: TRBV6-2/TRBV6-3
d_gene: -
abundance: -
j_gene: TRBJ2-3
CDR3aa: CASSYSMTSTDTQYF
CDR3nt: TGTGCCAGCAGTTACTCGATGACTAGCACAGATACGCAGTATTTT

v_gene: TRBV7-9
d_gene: -
abundance: many
j_gene: TRBJ1-5
CDR3aa: CASSLDKGFGQPQHF
CDR3nt: TGTGCCAGCAGCTTAGACAAGGGATTTGGACAGCCCCAGCATTTT

v_gene: TRBV7-9
d_gene: -
abundance: many
j_gene: TRBJ2-7
CDR3aa: CASSAQAWVDGSSYEQYF
CDR3nt: TGTGCCAGCAGCGCGCAGGCCTGGGTAGACGGGAGCTCCTACGAGCAGTACTTC

v_gene: TRBV4-1
d_gene: -
abundance: many
j_gene: TRBJ2-4
CDR3aa: CASSRTALAKNIQYF
CDR3nt: TGCGCCAGCAGCCGGACAGCCCTAGCCAAAAACATTCAGTACTTC

v_gene: TRBV30
d_gene: TRBD2
abundance: few
j_gene: TRBJ2-7
CDR3aa: CAWSPSGYEQYF
CDR3nt: TGTGCCTGGAGTCCTAGCGGGTACGAGCAGTACTTC

v_gene: TRBV4-1
d_gene: TRBD2
abundance: many
j_gene: TRBJ2-3
CDR3aa: CASSQGTSGFGVGTDTQYF
CDR3nt: TGCGCCAGCAGCCAAGGGACTAGCGGGTTTGGAGTTGGCACAGATACGCAGTATTTT

v_gene: TRBV4-3
d_gene: -
abundance: many
j_gene: TRBJ2-3
CDR3aa: CASSQDSFTDTQYF
CDR3nt: TGCGCCAGCAGCCAAGATAGTTTCACAGATACGCAGTATTTT

v_gene: TRBV19
d_gene: -
abundance: many
j_gene: TRBJ2-7
CDR3aa: CASSIGDGPNYEQYF
CDR3nt: TGTGCCAGTAGTATAGGGGACGGACCGAACTACGAGCAGTACTTC

v_gene: TRBV7-6
d_gene: -
abundance: many
j_gene: TRBJ2-3
CDR3aa: CASSLRRTEGTDTQYF
CDR3nt: TGTGCCAGCAGCTTAAGGCGGACAGAGGGCACAGATACGCAGTATTTT

v_gene: TRBV5-6
d_gene: -
abundance: many
j_gene: TRBJ2-3
CDR3aa: CASSSTNSTDTQYF
CDR3nt: TGTGCCAGCAGCTCCACGAACAGCACAGATACGCAGTATTTT

v_gene: TRBV20-1
d_gene: -
abundance: many
j_gene: TRBJ2-5
CDR3aa: CSARQIGEETQYF
CDR3nt: TGCAGTGCTAGACAGATTGGGGAAGAGACCCAGTACTTC

v_gene: TRBV4-1
d_gene: TRBD1
abundance: many
j_gene: TRBJ1-2
CDR3aa: CASSQGTGGGYTF
CDR3nt: TGCGCCAGCAGCCAAGGGACAGGAGGGGGCTACACCTTC

v_gene: TRBV7-8
d_gene: -
abundance: many
j_gene: TRBJ2-2
CDR3aa: CASSFFGAGGRNPGELFF
CDR3nt: TGTGCCAGCAGCTTCTTCGGAGCGGGCGGACGGAACCCCGGGGAGCTGTTTTTT

v_gene: TRBV11-2
d_gene: TRBD1
abundance: -
j_gene: TRBJ1-1
CDR3aa: CASSLKGQEVNTEAFF
CDR3nt: TGTGCCAGCAGCTTAAAGGGACAGGAGGTGAACACTGAAGCTTTCTTT

v_gene: TRBV27
d_gene: TRBD2
abundance: many
j_gene: TRBJ2-1
CDR3aa: CASGSGITYNEQFF
CDR3nt: TGTGCCAGCGGCAGCGGGATCACCTACAATGAGCAGTTCTTC

v_gene: TRBV7-9
d_gene: -
abundance: few
j_gene: TRBJ2-4
CDR3aa: CASSLDPENIQYF
CDR3nt: TGTGCCAGCAGCTTAGATCCAGAAAACATTCAGTACTTC

v_gene: TRBV28
d_gene: -
abundance: many
j_gene: TRBJ2-2
CDR3aa: CASSLLGDPEDPNTGELFF
CDR3nt: TGTGCCAGCAGTTTATTAGGGGACCCCGAGGACCCGAACACCGGGGAGCTGTTTTTT

v_gene: TRBV7-8
d_gene: -
abundance: many
j_gene: TRBJ2-5
CDR3aa: CASRPAHHDYF
CDR3nt: TGTGCCAGCAGACCGGCCCACCATGATTACTTC

v_gene: TRBV4-1
d_gene: -
abundance: few
j_gene: TRBJ2-7
CDR3aa: CASSQPPHTYEQYF
CDR3nt: TGCGCCAGCAGCCAGCCACCTCACACCTACGAGCAGTACTTC

v_gene: TRBV4-1
d_gene: -
abundance: many
j_gene: TRBJ2-2
CDR3aa: CASSQESYTGELFF
CDR3nt: TGCGCCAGCAGCCAAGAGAGTTACACCGGGGAGCTGTTTTTT

v_gene: TRBV3-1
d_gene: -
abundance: -
j_gene: TRBJ1-1
CDR3aa: CASSPQNTEAFF
CDR3nt: TGTGCCAGCAGCCCGCAAAACACTGAAGCTTTCTTT

v_gene: TRBV7-9
d_gene: TRBD1
abundance: many
j_gene: TRBJ2-4
CDR3aa: CASSLVIGTGSPPDKNIQYF
CDR3nt: TGTGCCAGCAGCTTAGTGATTGGGACAGGGTCTCCCCCTGACAAAAACATTCAGTACTTC

v_gene: TRBV11-2
d_gene: TRBD2
abundance: many
j_gene: TRBJ2-1
CDR3aa: CASSLASGSYNEQFF
CDR3nt: TGTGCCAGCAGCTTAGCTAGCGGCTCCTACAATGAGCAGTTCTTC

v_gene: TRBV10-3
d_gene: TRBD2
abundance: -
j_gene: TRBJ2-3
CDR3aa: CAISEWTSGSSLDTQYF
CDR3nt: TGTGCCATCAGTGAGTGGACTAGCGGGTCATCGTTAGATACGCAGTATTTT

v_gene: TRBV7-6
d_gene: TRBD2
abundance: -
j_gene: TRBJ2-3
CDR3aa: CASSLYSGSGGTQYF
CDR3nt: TGTGCCAGCAGCTTGTACAGCGGGAGTGGAGGTACGCAGTATTTT

v_gene: TRBV13
d_gene: -
abundance: many
j_gene: TRBJ2-5
CDR3aa: CASSLTGKETQYF
CDR3nt: TGTGCCAGCAGCTTAACAGGGAAGGAGACCCAGTACTTC

v_gene: TRBV7-9
d_gene: -
abundance: many
j_gene: TRBJ2-3
CDR3aa: CASTRGGVSTDTQYF
CDR3nt: TGTGCCAGCACGAGGGGGGGGGTATCCACAGATACGCAGTATTTT

v_gene: TRBV6-2/TRBV6-3
d_gene: -
abundance: -
j_gene: TRBJ2-1
CDR3aa: CASSYMVREQFF
CDR3nt: TGTGCCAGCAGTTACATGGTGCGTGAGCAGTTCTTC

v_gene: TRBV10-3
d_gene: TRBD1
abundance: many
j_gene: TRBJ2-7
CDR3aa: CAISDLDRGYEQYF
CDR3nt: TGTGCCATCAGTGATTTAGACAGGGGGTACGAGCAGTACTTC

v_gene: TRBV12-5
d_gene: -
abundance: many
j_gene: TRBJ2-3
CDR3aa: CASGLGEIRDTQYF
CDR3nt: TGTGCTAGTGGTTTGGGGGAAATCCGAGATACGCAGTATTTT

v_gene: TRBV6-2/TRBV6-3
d_gene: -
abundance: many
j_gene: TRBJ2-3
CDR3aa: CASSYLAGSTDTQYF
CDR3nt: TGTGCCAGCAGTTATCTGGCGGGGAGCACAGATACGCAGTATTTT

v_gene: TRBV11-2
d_gene: TRBD1
abundance: -
j_gene: TRBJ2-7
CDR3aa: CASSSNPPGQAYYEQYF
CDR3nt: TGTGCCAGCAGCTCTAACCCCCCGGGACAGGCTTACTACGAGCAGTACTTC

v_gene: TRBV7-2
d_gene: -
abundance: many
j_gene: TRBJ1-1
CDR3aa: CASSLIGEPEAFF
CDR3nt: TGTGCCAGCAGCTTGATCGGAGAACCTGAAGCTTTCTTT

v_gene: TRBV27
d_gene: -
abundance: many
j_gene: TRBJ1-5
CDR3aa: CASSPGLLSNQPQHF
CDR3nt: TGTGCCAGCAGTCCCGGACTCCTTAGCAATCAGCCCCAGCATTTT

v_gene: TRBV7-6
d_gene: -
abundance: -
j_gene: TRBJ1-1
CDR3aa: CASSNIGGAEAFF
CDR3nt: TGTGCCAGCAGCAATATAGGGGGGGCTGAAGCTTTCTTT

v_gene: TRBV24-1
d_gene: TRBD1
abundance: -
j_gene: TRBJ2-2
CDR3aa: CATRGTGVTGELFF
CDR3nt: TGTGCCACCAGGGGGACAGGGGTCACCGGGGAGCTGTTTTTT

v_gene: TRBV14
d_gene: -
abundance: many
j_gene: TRBJ2-1
CDR3aa: CASSQSFSGTTTSYNEQFF
CDR3nt: TGTGCCAGCAGCCAAAGCTTTAGCGGAACCACCACCTCCTACAATGAGCAGTTCTTC

v_gene: TRBV7-9
d_gene: -
abundance: many
j_gene: TRBJ2-1
CDR3aa: CASSSLRIQAGDKSYNEQFF
CDR3nt: TGTGCCAGCAGCTCCCTCCGAATTCAGGCAGGCGACAAATCCTACAATGAGCAGTTCTTC

v_gene: TRBV5-1
d_gene: TRBD2
abundance: many
j_gene: TRBJ2-7
CDR3aa: CASSLAAGERGEQYF
CDR3nt: TGCGCCAGCAGCTTGGCGGCGGGAGAGCGGGGCGAGCAGTACTTC

v_gene: TRBV6-2/TRBV6-3
d_gene: TRBD2
abundance: -
j_gene: TRBJ2-5
CDR3aa: CACSYTPSTSVEGTQYF
CDR3nt: TGTGCCTGCAGTTACACCCCGTCGACTAGCGTTGAAGGGACCCAGTACTTC

v_gene: TRBV27
d_gene: -
abundance: -
j_gene: TRBJ2-7
CDR3aa: CASGTTGLTYEQYF
CDR3nt: TGTGCCAGCGGCACCACAGGTCTAACCTACGAGCAGTACTTC

v_gene: TRBV5-4
d_gene: TRBD2
abundance: many
j_gene: TRBJ2-3
CDR3aa: CASSFSGSPPDEDTQYF
CDR3nt: TGTGCCAGCAGCTTTAGCGGGAGCCCCCCGGATGAAGATACGCAGTATTTT

v_gene: TRBV19
d_gene: TRBD2
abundance: many
j_gene: TRBJ2-7
CDR3aa: CASSRLTSATIPYEQYF
CDR3nt: TGTGCCAGTAGTCGTCTGACTAGCGCTACCATACCCTACGAGCAGTACTTC

v_gene: TRBV11-3
d_gene: -
abundance: few
j_gene: TRBJ2-2
CDR3aa: CASSTFLQGTGGLFF
CDR3nt: TGTGCCAGCAGCACTTTTCTACAGGGCACCGGGGGGCTGTTTTTT

v_gene: TRBV30
d_gene: -
abundance: many
j_gene: TRBJ2-3
CDR3aa: CAWSDLNTDTQYF
CDR3nt: TGTGCCTGGAGTGACTTAAACACAGATACGCAGTATTTT

v_gene: TRBV12-3/TRBV12-4
d_gene: -
abundance: many
j_gene: TRBJ2-3
CDR3aa: CASSLGRNTQYF
CDR3nt: TGTGCCAGCAGTTTGGGTAGGAATACGCAGTATTTT

v_gene: TRBV28
d_gene: -
abundance: -
j_gene: TRBJ2-7
CDR3aa: CASSWDNAGSYEQYF
CDR3nt: TGTGCCAGCAGTTGGGACAATGCTGGGTCCTACGAGCAGTACTTC

v_gene: TRBV29-1
d_gene: -
abundance: many
j_gene: TRBJ2-2
CDR3aa: CSLPPGVYTGELFF
CDR3nt: TGCAGCCTGCCCCCGGGAGTTTACACCGGGGAGCTGTTTTTT

v_gene: TRBV6-2/TRBV6-3
d_gene: -
abundance: many
j_gene: TRBJ2-7
CDR3aa: CAAKRAQSSFYEQYF
CDR3nt: TGTGCCGCCAAAAGGGCCCAGTCTTCTTTCTACGAGCAGTACTTC

v_gene: TRBV3-1
d_gene: -
abundance: many
j_gene: TRBJ2-3
CDR3aa: CASSPLMGVREIQTTDTQYF
CDR3nt: TGTGCCAGCAGCCCCCTAATGGGGGTCCGAGAAATACAAACCACAGATACGCAGTATTTT

v_gene: TRBV27
d_gene: TRBD1
abundance: few
j_gene: TRBJ1-1
CDR3aa: CASSLGRGTTEAFF
CDR3nt: TGTGCCAGCAGTTTGGGCAGGGGGACTACTGAAGCTTTCTTT

v_gene: TRBV11-2
d_gene: -
abundance: many
j_gene: TRBJ2-5
CDR3aa: CASSLVGGRETQYF
CDR3nt: TGTGCCAGCAGCTTAGTGGGGGGCAGGGAGACCCAGTACTTC

v_gene: TRBV29-1
d_gene: -
abundance: many
j_gene: TRBJ2-7
CDR3aa: CSVETPDGYEQYF
CDR3nt: TGCAGCGTTGAAACCCCGGACGGCTACGAGCAGTACTTC

v_gene: TRBV7-2
d_gene: TRBD1
abundance: many
j_gene: TRBJ2-7
CDR3aa: CASSFGQGYYEQYF
CDR3nt: TGTGCCAGCAGCTTTGGACAGGGCTACTACGAGCAGTACTTC

v_gene: TRBV27
d_gene: -
abundance: many
j_gene: TRBJ2-5
CDR3aa: CASSFGTGQETQYF
CDR3nt: TGTGCCAGCAGTTTTGGGACGGGACAAGAGACCCAGTACTTC

v_gene: TRBV3-1
d_gene: -
abundance: many
j_gene: TRBJ2-1
CDR3aa: CASSQVQAPSSYNEQFF
CDR3nt: TGTGCCAGCAGCCAAGTGCAGGCGCCGAGCTCCTACAATGAGCAGTTCTTC

v_gene: TRBV7-9
d_gene: TRBD1
abundance: many
j_gene: TRBJ2-7
CDR3aa: CASRDSRSYEQYF
CDR3nt: TGTGCCAGCCGGGACAGCAGATCCTACGAGCAGTACTTC

v_gene: TRBV11-2
d_gene: -
abundance: many
j_gene: TRBJ2-7
CDR3aa: CASSPGVSYEQYF
CDR3nt: TGTGCCAGCAGCCCCGGGGTCTCCTACGAGCAGTACTTC

v_gene: TRBV7-9
d_gene: -
abundance: many
j_gene: TRBJ1-4
CDR3aa: CASSLLATNEKLFF
CDR3nt: TGTGCCAGCAGCTTACTAGCAACTAATGAAAAACTGTTTTTT